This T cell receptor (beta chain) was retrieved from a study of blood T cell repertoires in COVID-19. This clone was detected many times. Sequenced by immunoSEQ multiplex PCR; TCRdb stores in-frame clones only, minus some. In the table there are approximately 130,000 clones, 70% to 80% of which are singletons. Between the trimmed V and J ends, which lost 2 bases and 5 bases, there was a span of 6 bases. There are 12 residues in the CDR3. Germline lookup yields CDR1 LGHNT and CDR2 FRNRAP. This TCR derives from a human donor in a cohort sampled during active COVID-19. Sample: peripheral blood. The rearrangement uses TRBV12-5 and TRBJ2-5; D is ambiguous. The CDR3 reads CASGLLEETQYF. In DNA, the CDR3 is TGTGCTAGTGGTTTGCTAGAGGAGACCCAGTACTTC.